Each of the 3 T cell receptor beta chains below was sequenced from the same sample in a study of T cell responses to AZD1222 COVID-19 vaccine (TCRdb year 2021). Library prep was done by the immunoSEQ multiplex PCR assay. As stored in TCRdb, this immuneACCESS dataset retains in-frame rearrangements with V and J assigned. A fraction of the clones does not appear; measured against another copy, unresolved V genes explain less than half of the discrepancy, and the remainder lacks a known reason. The table for this sample lists approximately 170,000 clones; 75% to 90% of them were counted only once. 6.9% of the sample is in the top ten clones. What this sample's time point label stands for: baseline before first vaccination. The source was peripheral blood, collected on day 0 of AZD1222 vaccination. The origin of the receptors is an adult in good health.

The genes are TRBV27 and TRBJ2-7, with D unclear. The germline V and J ends were trimmed by 3 bases and 5 bases, with 20 bases remaining between them. Germline V lookup: CDR1 MNHEY, CDR2 SMNVEV (reference sequence). CDR3 length equals 16 residues. CDR3 coding DNA: TGTGCCAGCAGTTTTCGTATCGCAGCCTCAAAACACGAGCAGTACTTC. Its protein is CASSFRIAASKHEQYF.

This sequence joins TRBV6-5 and TRBJ1-2; 11 bases map to TRBD1. Trimming at V came to 7 bases and at J to 4 bases, leaving 5 bases not matched to a gene. This CDR3 has 14 amino acids. CDR1 is MNHEY, CDR2 SVGAGI, per germline. This CDR3 reads CASIGQGASYGYTF. As DNA, the CDR3 is TGTGCCAGCATCGGACAGGGGGCGAGCTATGGCTACACCTTC.

The chain recombines TRBV6-5 with TRBJ1-6; tentative D call: TRBD1 (5 bases). The CDR3 contains 14 residues. Per the germline V gene, CDR1 is MNHEY and CDR2 is SVGAGI. Between the trimmed V and J ends, which lost 11 bases and 4 bases, there was a span of 15 bases. The CDR3 protein is CASTPAGYNSPLHF. Here the CDR3 DNA reads TGTGCCTCAACCCCGGCAGGGTATAATTCACCCCTCCACTTT.